The 27 T cell receptor beta chains reported below all come from one sample, sequenced in a study of blood T cell repertoires in COVID-19. TCRdb keeps only in-frame clones here, not all; method: immunoSEQ multiplex PCR. Of a few hundred thousand clones detected, more than 85% appear once; the ten largest clones hold roughly 4.9%. The sequenced sample consisted of peripheral blood. The receptors derive from a woman aged 55-69 years with COVID-19, enrolled during active disease.

The gene calls are TRBV19 and TRBJ2-5; 7 nucleotides line up with TRBD2. V shed 5 bases, J shed 1 base, and the junction held 4 bases outside the gene matches. CDR1 LNHDA and CDR2 SQIVND come from the germline V gene (reference sequence). The CDR3 loop spans 14 amino acids. CDR3 coding DNA: TGTGCCAGTAGTTTCGTAGCGGGCCAAGAGACCCAGTACTTC. This sequence encodes CASSFVAGQETQYF.

This chain connects TRBV12-5 to TRBJ2-1; 10 positions agree with TRBD2. Germline values: CDR1 LGHNT, CDR2 FRNRAP. CDR3 length equals 15 residues. The V segment lost 5 bases and the J segment 4 bases; nucleotides outside the gene matches: 5. CDR3 nucleotide sequence: TGTGCTAGTGGTCCCAGCGGGAGGGGTTACAATGAGCAGTTCTTC. It is translated as CASGPSGRGYNEQFF.

As concerns this clone: Other DNA sequences in the same sample also yield this CDR3. The rearrangement joins TRBV30 to TRBJ1-5, with D perhaps matching TRBD1 (5 bases). V was cut by 3 bases and J by 4 bases, with 10 bases left in between. The germline V gene encodes CDR1 GTSNPN and CDR2 SVGIG (reference sequence). CDR3 length: 13 amino acids. CDR3 amino acids: CAWSGGSNQPQHF. CDR3 nucleotides: TGTGCCTGGAGCGGGGGTTCGAATCAGCCCCAGCATTTT.

The chain is built from TRBV6-2 or TRBV6-3 and TRBJ1-2; possible D gene TRBD1, 5 bases. This CDR3 spans 13 amino acids. The V and J ends lost 4 bases and 4 bases respectively, with 10 bases between them. Germline loops: CDR1 MNHEY, CDR2 SVGEGT. The CDR3 loop reads CASSSGLLYGYTF. DNA of the CDR3: TGTGCCAGCAGTTCGGGACTCCTCTATGGCTACACCTTC.

V gene TRBV9 combines with J gene TRBJ1-4, with TRBD1 matching over 7 bases. V lost 2 bases, J lost 0 bases, and 1 base stayed unmatched. The CDR3 has 15 amino acids. Germline V gene data show CDR1 as SGDLS and CDR2 as YYNGEE. This chain's CDR3 is CASSVGQATNEKLFF. CDR3 nucleotide sequence: TGTGCCAGCAGCGTTGGACAGGCAACTAATGAAAAACTGTTTTTT. Looking up the rest from reference TRBV9 and TRBJ1-4 gives the full variable domain: DSGVTQTPKHLITATGQRVTLRCSPRSGDLSVYWYQQSLDQGLQFLIQYYNGEERAKGNILERFSAQQFPDLHSELNLSSLELGDSALYFCASSVGQATNEKLFFGSGTQLSVL.

CDR3 protein: CATRGRQGAGGNTIYF. The CDR3 DNA is TGTGCCACCAGGGGGAGGCAGGGCGCGGGTGGAAACACCATATATTTT. This sequence joins TRBV7-3 and TRBJ1-3; TRBD1 matches at 7 bases. Unmatched junction bases numbered 15, after V lost 10 bases and J lost 3 bases. Germline CDR1 SGHTA, CDR2 FQGTGA. The CDR3 is made up of 16 amino acids.

The V call is TRBV3-1 (or the pseudogene TRBV3-2), the J call TRBJ1-1; no clear D gene. Germline V CDR1 and CDR2: LGHDT, YNNKEL (reference sequence). This CDR3 is built from 14 residues. V gave up 1 base and J gave up 1 base, with 7 bases separating them. The CDR3 DNA is TGTGCCAGCAGCCAAGTCCGGAGGAACACTGAAGCTTTCTTT. This translates into CASSQVRRNTEAFF.

The V gene is TRBV9, the J gene TRBJ1-5, with 9 bases that match TRBD1. Germline V gives CDR1 SGDLS, CDR2 YYNGEE. V was pared by 4 bases and J by 7 bases, with 9 bases of the junction left unmatched. There are 15 residues in the CDR3. The CDR3 coding sequence is TGTGCCAGCAGCACCGGACAGGGGAGAAACCAGCCCCAGCATTTT. It yields the protein CASSTGQGRNQPQHF.

This clone was seen just once. The rearrangement links TRBV2 to TRBJ1-4; TRBD1 agrees at 9 bases. This CDR3 is 14 amino acids long. With 6 bases clipped from V and 8 bases from J, the junction kept 7 bases outside the gene matches. Germline V CDR1 and CDR2: SNHLY, FYNNEI. CDR3 loop: CASRAGTGKEKLFF. CDR3 coding DNA: TGTGCCAGCAGAGCCGGGACAGGGAAGGAAAAACTGTTTTTT.

The V call is TRBV4-3, the J call TRBJ1-6, with a possible D match to TRBD1 (5 bases). The CDR3 totals 15 residues. The germline V and J ends were trimmed by 2 bases and 6 bases, with 11 bases remaining between them. CDR1 LGHNA and CDR2 YSLEER come from the germline V gene. The CDR3 region has the DNA TGCGCCAGCAGCCAAACCTGGGGGGGTAATTCACCCCTCCACTTT. It is translated as CASSQTWGGNSPLHF.

The chain combines TRBV28 with TRBJ2-7; D may be TRBD1 (6 bases). The CDR3 runs 15 residues. The ends were cut back, 7 bases at V and 1 base at J, with 17 bases in the middle. Germline V gene data show CDR1 as MDHEN and CDR2 as SYDVKM. The CDR3 bases are TGTGCCAGCAAAGAGGGACACCAAGTGTCCTACGAGCAGTACTTC. Translated, it gives CASKEGHQVSYEQYF.

The V gene is TRBV6-5, the J gene TRBJ1-2; no clear D. The germline CDR1 and CDR2 sequences are MNHEY and SVGAGI. The CDR3 consists of 15 residues. The V gene lost 0 bases and the J gene lost 4 bases, with 12 bases spanning the gap. CDR3 loop: CASSYSRQLGYGYTF. CDR3 sequence (DNA): TGTGCCAGCAGTTACTCGAGGCAGTTAGGCTATGGCTACACCTTC.

The chain links TRBV27 to TRBJ1-5; 8 bases line up with TRBD1. CDR3 length equals 16 residues. Per germline, CDR1 MNHEY and CDR2 SMNVEV (reference sequence). V lost 5 bases and J lost 7; bases outside the gene matches: 13. The CDR3 reads CASSPGGPGGRQPQHF. CDR3 nucleotides: TGTGCCAGCAGTCCAGGGGGCCCGGGGGGACGGCAGCCCCAGCATTTT.

The gene calls are TRBV12-2 and TRBJ1-2. TRBV12-2 is an annotated pseudogene. CDR3 length: 15 residues. CDR3 in DNA: TGTGCAAGTCGCTCCACCCCGGGGGCTAACTATGGCTACACCTTC. This translates into CASRSTPGANYGYTF.

The DNA for the CDR3 is TGTGCCAGCAGCAGGACTAGCGGGAGGGCTGGGAATGAGCAGTTCTTC. Encoded protein: CASSRTSGRAGNEQFF. The rearrangement links TRBV7-3 to TRBJ2-1; 15 positions match TRBD2. The V gene's germline CDR1 is SGHTA and CDR2 FQGTGA. This CDR3 region has 16 residues. With 5 bases clipped from V and 7 bases from J, the junction kept 6 bases outside the gene matches.

The rearrangement joins TRBV28 to TRBJ2-3; D not certain. The V end lost 6 bases, the J end lost 1 base, and 5 bases lay between the germline ends. The germline V gene encodes CDR1 MDHEN and CDR2 SYDVKM. The CDR3 has 12 residues. The CDR3 reads CASSIRTDTQYF. The CDR3 DNA sequence: TGTGCCAGCAGCATCCGCACAGATACGCAGTATTTT.

J is TRBJ2-1 and V is TRBV9; a possible D gene is TRBD2 (5 bases). The CDR3 has 13 residues. Germline lookup yields CDR1 SGDLS and CDR2 YYNGEE. The V and J ends lost 0 bases and 7 bases respectively, with 8 bases between them. DNA of the CDR3: TGTGCCAGCAGCGTAGATCCGGGGAATGAGCAGTTCTTC. This translates into CASSVDPGNEQFF.

The rearrangement uses TRBV11-3 and TRBJ2-2; D might be TRBD1 (7 bases). The germline V gene has CDR1 SGHNT and CDR2 YENEEA. V shed 5 bases and J shed 7 bases, with 14 bases lying between them. The CDR3 sequence is 14 residues long. The CDR3 spells CASSPRGVIGELFF. Written as DNA, the CDR3 is TGTGCCAGCAGCCCCAGGGGGGTAATCGGGGAGCTGTTTTTT.

The rearrangement links TRBV5-1 to TRBJ2-7, with D maybe TRBD1 (5 bases). The CDR3 has 14 residues. Germline CDR1 and CDR2: SGHRS and YFSETQ. The V and J ends lost 0 bases and 3 bases respectively, with 10 bases between them. CDR3 in amino acids: CASSLDTGFYEQYF. CDR3 nucleotides: TGCGCCAGCAGCTTGGATACAGGTTTCTACGAGCAGTACTTC.

This rearrangement joins TRBV5-6 to TRBJ1-1, with D maybe TRBD1 (5 bases). The CDR3 runs to 14 residues. V was shortened by 5 bases and J by 2 bases, with 13 bases between the two germline ends. CDR1 and CDR2 from the germline V gene are SGHDT and YYEEEE. The CDR3 DNA reads as TGTGCCAGCAGACGGTGGGGGGTAAACACTGAAGCTTTCTTT. Protein: CASRRWGVNTEAFF.

The V call is TRBV6-6, the J call TRBJ1-1, with a weak D call TRBD1 (5 bases). There are 15 residues in the CDR3. Germline assignment: CDR1 MNHNY and CDR2 SVGAGI (reference sequence). V lost 8 bases to trimming and J lost 1 base, with 17 bases between them. CDR3 DNA: TGTGCCAGCCGAATTCGTGACAGACCGAACACTGAAGCTTTCTTT. Translated: CASRIRDRPNTEAFF.

The rearrangement links TRBV7-8 to TRBJ2-5, with 11 bases lining up with TRBD1. This CDR3 is 15 amino acids long. The J segment lost 3 bases and the V segment lost 3 bases, leaving 3 bases of the junction unmatched. Looked up from germline, CDR1 is SGHVS and CDR2 is FQNEAQ. The CDR3 sequence is CASSLWDRGEETQYF. The CDR3 bases are TGTGCCAGCAGCTTGTGGGACAGGGGGGAAGAGACCCAGTACTTC.

The chain is built from TRBV30 and TRBJ1-5, with 8 bases fitting TRBD1. CDR1 and CDR2 (germline): GTSNPN, SVGIG (reference sequence). The V gene end was trimmed by 4 bases and the J gene end by 3 bases; junction bases not matched to a gene: 5. This CDR3 has 14 amino acids. CDR3 in DNA: TGTGCCTGGAAAACGGGACAGGCCAATCAGCCCCAGCATTTT. This codes for CAWKTGQANQPQHF.

V usage is TRBV5-5 and J usage is TRBJ2-7; D remains unclear. The CDR3 extends over 13 amino acids. Germline CDR1 is SGHKS and CDR2 is YYEKEE (reference sequence). The V end was cut by 3 bases, the J end by 0 bases, with 7 bases between. DNA for the CDR3: TGTGCCAGCAGCTCCGGCGGCTCCTACGAGCAGTACTTC. Encoded protein: CASSSGGSYEQYF.

This chain joins TRBV28 and TRBJ1-1; TRBD1 is a possible D gene (6 bases). Trimming removed 4 bases from V and 3 bases from J, with 9 bases in between. Germline-derived CDR1 and CDR2 are MDHEN and SYDVKM. The CDR3 has 13 residues. The CDR3 coding sequence is TGTGCCAGCAGTTACAGGGAAGACACTGAAGCTTTCTTT. Amino acid sequence: CASSYREDTEAFF.

This chain connects TRBV28 to TRBJ2-1, with 10 positions matching TRBD1. With V trimmed by 6 bases and J by 4 bases, 6 bases remained unmatched. The V gene's germline CDR1 is MDHEN and CDR2 SYDVKM. The CDR3 is 15 residues long. The CDR3 loop reads CASRVGDRGYNEQFF. CDR3 nucleotides: TGTGCCAGCAGAGTAGGGGACAGGGGATACAATGAGCAGTTCTTC.

A remark on this clone: At the DNA level, this CDR3 is encoded by other sequences in the same sample as well. The chain recombines TRBV18 with TRBJ2-5; the D gene is possibly TRBD1 (6 bases). Germline assignment: CDR1 KGHSH and CDR2 LQKENI. The V end lost 3 bases, the J end lost 5 bases, and 10 bases lay between the germline ends. The CDR3 covers 13 residues. This chain's CDR3 is CASSPQGWETQYF. CDR3 DNA: TGTGCCAGCTCACCGCAGGGGTGGGAGACCCAGTACTTC.